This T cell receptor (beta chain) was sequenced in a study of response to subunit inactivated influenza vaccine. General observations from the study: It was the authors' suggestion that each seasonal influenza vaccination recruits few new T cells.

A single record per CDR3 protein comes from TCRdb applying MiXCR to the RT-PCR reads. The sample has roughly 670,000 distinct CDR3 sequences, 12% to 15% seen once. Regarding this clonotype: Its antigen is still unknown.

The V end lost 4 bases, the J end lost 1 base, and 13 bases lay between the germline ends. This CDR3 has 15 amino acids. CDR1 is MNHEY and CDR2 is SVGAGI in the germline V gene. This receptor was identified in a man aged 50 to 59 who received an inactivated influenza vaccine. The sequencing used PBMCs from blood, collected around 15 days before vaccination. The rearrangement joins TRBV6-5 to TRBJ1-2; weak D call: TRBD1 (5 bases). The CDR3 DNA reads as TGTGCCAGCAGTTGGGGGGTGGGGGGTAACTATGGCTACACCTTC. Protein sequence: CASSWGVGGNYGYTF.